A selection of T cell receptor beta chains follows, all from one sample in a study of vaccination effects on CD4 cells after COVID-19. These receptors have no known antigen. Sequencing was performed with immunoSEQ multiplex PCR; in TCRdb, only in-frame clones are kept and a portion is missing. This sample has around 62,000 clones; around 70% occur once, and the top ten carry about 2%. Sequencing was performed on CD4+ T cells from PBMCs cultured without peptide, taken after COVID-19 vaccination. These receptor sequences come from a human donor who received a COVID-19 vaccine. Each CDR3 is given with its conserved first and last residue. The D gene is left open where the match is weak. Clone sizes are given selectively: once, few, many, or a class where the clone is expanded.

v_gene	j_gene	len	abundance	d_gene	CDR3aa	CDR3nt
TRBV10-3	TRBJ1-5	15	-	-	CAISRDPGSNQPQHF	TGTGCCATCAGTCGGGATCCGGGGAGCAATCAGCCCCAGCATTTT
TRBV2	TRBJ1-2	13	-	-	CASTFVRADGYTF	TGTGCCAGCACCTTTGTGCGAGCTGATGGCTACACCTTC
TRBV3-1/TRBV3-2	TRBJ1-2	15	-	-	CASSQVGEAPWGYTF	TGTGCCAGCAGCCAAGTCGGCGAGGCACCTTGGGGCTACACCTTC
TRBV19	TRBJ1-1	12	-	-	CASRTANTEAFF	TGTGCCAGTCGGACAGCGAACACTGAAGCTTTCTTT
TRBV2	TRBJ2-2	15	-	-	CASSQFGGRTGELFF	TGTGCCAGCAGCCAATTCGGGGGACGCACCGGGGAGCTGTTTTTT
TRBV7-2	TRBJ2-1	17	-	TRBD1	CASSLEGQLFVGGEQFF	TGTGCCAGCAGCTTAGAGGGACAGCTGTTCGTCGGAGGTGAGCAGTTCTTC
TRBV6-2/TRBV6-3	TRBJ1-1	13	few	-	CASSYNGGTEAFF	TGTGCCAGCAGTTACAATGGGGGCACTGAAGCTTTCTTT
TRBV7-3	TRBJ1-6	13	-	-	CASSFDLNSPLHF	TGTGCCAGCAGCTTCGACCTGAATTCACCCCTCCACTTT
TRBV7-2	TRBJ2-4	16	-	-	CASSLAAAGAKNIQYF	TGTGCCAGCAGCTTAGCAGCGGCGGGGGCCAAAAACATTCAGTACTTC
TRBV18	TRBJ1-1	18	-	-	CASSHLPGPPQLNTEAFF	TGTGCCAGCTCACATCTCCCGGGACCGCCCCAACTGAACACTGAAGCTTTCTTT
TRBV5-1	TRBJ2-3	16	-	TRBD2	CASSLLGGVGTDTQYF	TGCGCCAGCAGCTTGCTCGGGGGGGTTGGCACAGATACGCAGTATTTT
TRBV2	TRBJ1-2	14	-	-	CASSLGPRVGGYTF	TGTGCCAGTTCCCTGGGTCCCAGGGTGGGCGGCTACACCTTC
TRBV6-2/TRBV6-3	TRBJ1-2	12	-	-	CASSREAGGYTF	TGTGCCAGCAGTCGTGAGGCGGGTGGCTACACCTTC
TRBV3-1/TRBV3-2	TRBJ2-3	13	-	-	CASSQVNLDTQYF	TGTGCCAGCAGCCAAGTCAACCTTGATACGCAGTATTTT
TRBV19	TRBJ2-2	16	-	-	CASTNKVWANTGELFF	TGTGCCAGTACCAATAAGGTGTGGGCTAACACCGGGGAGCTGTTTTTT